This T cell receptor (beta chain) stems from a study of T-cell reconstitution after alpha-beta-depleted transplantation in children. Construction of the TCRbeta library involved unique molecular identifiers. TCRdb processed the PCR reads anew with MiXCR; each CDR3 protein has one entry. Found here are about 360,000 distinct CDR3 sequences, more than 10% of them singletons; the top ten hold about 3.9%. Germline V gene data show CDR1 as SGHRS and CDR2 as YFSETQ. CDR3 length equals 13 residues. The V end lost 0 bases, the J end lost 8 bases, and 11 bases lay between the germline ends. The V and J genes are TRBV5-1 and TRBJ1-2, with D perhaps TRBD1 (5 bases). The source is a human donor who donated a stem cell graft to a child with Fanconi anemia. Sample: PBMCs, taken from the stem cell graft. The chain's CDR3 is CASSLETDPGYTF. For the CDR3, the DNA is TGCGCCAGCAGCTTGGAGACAGATCCGGGCTACACCTTC.